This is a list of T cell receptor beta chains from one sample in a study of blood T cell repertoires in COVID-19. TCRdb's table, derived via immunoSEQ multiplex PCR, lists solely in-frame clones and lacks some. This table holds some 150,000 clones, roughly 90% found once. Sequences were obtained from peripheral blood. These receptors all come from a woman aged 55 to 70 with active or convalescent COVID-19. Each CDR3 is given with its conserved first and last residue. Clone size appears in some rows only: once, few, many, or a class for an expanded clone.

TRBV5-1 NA CASSVSGEIGYTF
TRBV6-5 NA CASRGEAGTQPQHF
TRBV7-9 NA CASSSLTGTDEKLFF
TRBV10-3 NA CAISESQGATEAFF
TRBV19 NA CASSFRLAGLSSYNEQFF
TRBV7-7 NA CASSPGQSSGNTIYF
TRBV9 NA CASSVGGGGGNTIYF
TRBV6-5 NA CASTGETNTQYF
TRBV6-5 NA CASSYSTGRTNEKLFF
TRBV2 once CASISYGPNGYTF
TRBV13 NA CASSLLMGQGRGNTIYF
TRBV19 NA CASSKVQGSGEKLFF
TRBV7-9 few CASSLVGHYGYTF
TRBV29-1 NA CSVSNRGNTEAFF
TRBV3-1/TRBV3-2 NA CASSQEATYNEQFF
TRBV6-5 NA CASLLDYSGNTIYF
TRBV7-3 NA CASSPSTGELFF
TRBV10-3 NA CAMQSGQATTDTQYF
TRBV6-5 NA CASSSGDRTSNQPQHF
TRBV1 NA CTSSQEREGARQPQHF
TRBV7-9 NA CASTKSGQGRQPQHF
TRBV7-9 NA CASSTGGSIYEQYF
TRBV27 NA CASSLSALVDPDEQFF
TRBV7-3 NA CASSLNARGTNTEAFF
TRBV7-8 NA CASSPGTGSYEQYF
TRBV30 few CAWSVLYTSSYNSPLHF
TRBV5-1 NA CARSLHRGGAGANVLTF
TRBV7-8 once CASSLLAGGIDTQYF
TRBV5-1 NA CASSLASALGDTQYF
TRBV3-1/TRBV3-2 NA CASNPGGGVYGYTF
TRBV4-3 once CASSLTLQGGEQYF
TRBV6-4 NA CASSDSGVNSPLHF
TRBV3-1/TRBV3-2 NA CASSQEPTSDYYNEQFF
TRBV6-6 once CASSLFPGAYNSPLHF
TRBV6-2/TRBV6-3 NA CASSPEGATGELFF
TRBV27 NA CASSQPGQMNTEAFF